This T cell receptor beta chain was sequenced in a study of cytomegalovirus exposure and HLA in healthy donors. For this clone: What it recognizes is unknown.

The PCR contained 60 Vbeta and 13 Jbeta primers. Sequencing was performed with immunoSEQ multiplex PCR; in TCRdb, only in-frame clones are kept and a portion is missing. This table holds over 100,000 clones. Study-wide findings and caveats: Clonal expansion was found to be greater in HLA-associated TCR beta chains than in equally common others in a later analysis. Productive rates of about 90% or about 30% were seen for most TCR beta V segments in an earlier analysis. Cytomegalovirus status was reportedly diagnosed by the classifier with high specificity and sensitivity.

Sequenced sample: PBMCs. The receptor was derived from a man aged 18-30 years in good health and CMV-seronegative.

This CDR3 is CASSDSGAGGWGGYTF. The CDR3 DNA is TGTGCCAGCAGTGACTCTGGCGCAGGGGGCTGGGGTGGCTACACCTTC. V gene TRBV6-4 combines with J gene TRBJ1-2; 8 nucleotides agree with TRBD1. The CDR3 totals 16 residues. Germline V CDR1 and CDR2: MRHNA, SNTAGT. The V segment lost 0 bases and the J segment 7 bases; nucleotides outside the gene matches: 10.